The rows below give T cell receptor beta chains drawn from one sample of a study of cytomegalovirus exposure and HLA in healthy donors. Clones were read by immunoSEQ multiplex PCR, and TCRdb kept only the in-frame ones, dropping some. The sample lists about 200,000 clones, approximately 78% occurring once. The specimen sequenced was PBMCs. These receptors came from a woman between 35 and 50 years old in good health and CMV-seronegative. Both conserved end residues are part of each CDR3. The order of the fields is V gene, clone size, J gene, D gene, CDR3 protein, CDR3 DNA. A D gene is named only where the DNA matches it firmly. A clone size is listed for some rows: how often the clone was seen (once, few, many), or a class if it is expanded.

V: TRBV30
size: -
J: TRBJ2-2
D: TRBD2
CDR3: CAYKTSGSGTGELFF
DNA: TGTGCCTATAAGACTAGCGGGAGTGGGACCGGGGAGCTGTTTTTT

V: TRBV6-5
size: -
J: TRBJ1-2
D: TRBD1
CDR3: CASKPGTGKVYGYTF
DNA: TGTGCCAGCAAGCCCGGGACAGGGAAGGTCTATGGCTACACCTTC

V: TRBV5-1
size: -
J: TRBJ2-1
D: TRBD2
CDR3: CASSPTSGSPNEQFF
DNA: TGCGCCAGCAGCCCAACGAGCGGGAGCCCGAATGAGCAGTTCTTC

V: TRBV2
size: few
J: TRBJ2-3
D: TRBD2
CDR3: CASLLGGTQYF
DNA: TGTGCCAGCCTCCTGGGGGGGACGCAGTATTTT

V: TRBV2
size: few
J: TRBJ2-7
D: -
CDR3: CASLADQPPYEQYF
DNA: TGTGCCAGCTTAGCGGACCAGCCTCCGTACGAGCAGTACTTC

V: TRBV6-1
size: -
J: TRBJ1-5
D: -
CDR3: CASSEEGGHQPQHF
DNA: TGTGCCAGCAGTGAAGAGGGAGGGCATCAGCCCCAGCATTTT

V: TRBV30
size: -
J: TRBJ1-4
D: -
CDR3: CAWDARERGEKLFF
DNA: TGTGCCTGGGACGCTCGGGAACGGGGTGAAAAACTGTTTTTT

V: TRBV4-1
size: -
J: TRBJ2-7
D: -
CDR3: CASSPIGGGEQYF
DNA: TGCGCCAGCAGCCCTATTGGGGGCGGCGAGCAGTACTTC

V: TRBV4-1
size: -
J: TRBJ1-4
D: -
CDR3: CASSQVLGGEKLFF
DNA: TGCGCCAGCAGCCAAGTTTTGGGGGGAGAAAAACTGTTTTTT

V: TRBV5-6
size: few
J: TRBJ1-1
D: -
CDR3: CASSLAERSHTEAFF
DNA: TGTGCCAGCAGCTTGGCCGAGAGGTCCCACACTGAAGCTTTCTTT

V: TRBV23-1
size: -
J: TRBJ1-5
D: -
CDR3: CASSPTRQPQHF
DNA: TGCGCCAGCAGTCCCACACGTCAGCCCCAGCATTTT

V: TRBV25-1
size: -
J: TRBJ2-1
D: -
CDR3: CASSEYGEQFF
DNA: TGTGCCAGCAGTGAATACGGTGAGCAGTTCTTC

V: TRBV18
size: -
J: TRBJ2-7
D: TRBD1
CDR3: CASSLFGQGDYEQYF
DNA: TGTGCCAGCTCCCTTTTCGGACAGGGGGACTACGAGCAGTACTTC